This TCR beta chain was identified during a study of blood T cell repertoires in COVID-19 (dated by TCRdb to about 2020). Background on the whole study: Collaborator samples came from the United States, Italy and Spain and covered acute and convalescent phases of COVID-19. HLA class I and class II types, where available, came from metadata supplied by the sample provider rather than from assay-based typing. Sample metadata almost always included a de-identified subject ID, COVID-19 status, age in years and sex. Deeply sampled blood TCRbeta repertoires from subjects exposed to, actively infected with, or recovered from COVID-19 were included in the dataset. The samples were drawn from the first 160 participants of the ongoing ImmuneRACE study and from 1,254 subjects provided by 6 global collaborators. The prospective study material was composed of cDNA or gDNA derived from T cells, B-cell-depleted T cells, or PBMCs. The repertoires were released in a freely available public database intended as a resource for research on the immune response to SARS-CoV-2. What the study reported, not specific to this receptor: The quantity of clinical and demographic metadata differed by source and by participant and was supplied without curation.

The collaborating institutions used their own protocols to collect whole blood in K2EDTA tubes. For TCRbeta analysis, collaborators shipped samples as frozen whole blood, isolated PBMCs, or DNA extracted from either of those sample types. The cysteine opens and the phenylalanine closes a CDR3 of 13 amino acids. Of the read, only the CDR3 DNA is kept; its 39 bases are in frame from base 1. CDR1 ENHRY and CDR2 SYGVKD are derived from the germline V gene. Deletion took 4 bases off V and 5 bases off J, with a span of 10 bases between the germline ends. The immunoSEQ Assay, a bias-controlled multiplex PCR, was used to amplify TCRbeta CDR3 regions from genomic DNA. The authors' pipeline ran thus. Nucleated cell counts per sample were estimated from amplification of reference gene primers within the assay. To quantify the absolute abundance of each unique TCRbeta CDR3 rearrangement, sequence reads were collapsed and filtered. For each sample, productive Simpson clonality was calculated as the square root of Simpson's diversity index across productive rearrangements. This immuneACCESS table, as held by TCRdb, lists in-frame sequences with V and J called but not all clones. Of the missing ones, under half trace to an unresolved V gene in checked studies; the others have no known cause. V, J and clone size are taken as reported in that table, and D and trimming were inferred from the DNA itself. Recorded for this sample are 55,000 to 65,000 clones; approximately 92% of them occurred a single time. The biggest ten clones account for about 9.1% of the sample.

Turning to this clone: Its antigen is currently not known. No much larger clone exists at a distance of one base, and base qualities are not known.

The chain joins TRBV10-3 to TRBJ2-3; tentative D gene TRBD1, with 6 bases matching. The sample comprised peripheral blood. The clonotype originates from a woman older than 75 with active COVID-19. The CDR3 is CAISVQGQDTQYF. At the DNA level, the sequence is TGTGCCATCAGTGTACAGGGTCAAGATACGCAGTATTTT.